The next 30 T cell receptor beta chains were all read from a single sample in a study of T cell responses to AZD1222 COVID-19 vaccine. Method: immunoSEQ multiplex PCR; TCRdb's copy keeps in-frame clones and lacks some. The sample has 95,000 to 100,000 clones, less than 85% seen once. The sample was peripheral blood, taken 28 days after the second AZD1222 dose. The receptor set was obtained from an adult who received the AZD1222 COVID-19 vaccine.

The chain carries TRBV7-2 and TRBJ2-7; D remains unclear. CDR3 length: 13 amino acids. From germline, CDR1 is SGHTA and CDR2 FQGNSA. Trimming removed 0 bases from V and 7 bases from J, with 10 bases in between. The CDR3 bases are TGTGCCAGCAGCTTAGCTGCCCTGGGGGAGCAGTACTTC. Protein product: CASSLAALGEQYF.

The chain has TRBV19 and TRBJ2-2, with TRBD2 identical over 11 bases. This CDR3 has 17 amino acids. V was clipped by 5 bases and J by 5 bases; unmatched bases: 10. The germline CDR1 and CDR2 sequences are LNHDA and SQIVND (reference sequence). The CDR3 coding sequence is TGTGCCAGTAGTGCGGAAATAGCGGGAGGGCGGACCGGGGAGCTGTTTTTT. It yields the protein CASSAEIAGGRTGELFF.

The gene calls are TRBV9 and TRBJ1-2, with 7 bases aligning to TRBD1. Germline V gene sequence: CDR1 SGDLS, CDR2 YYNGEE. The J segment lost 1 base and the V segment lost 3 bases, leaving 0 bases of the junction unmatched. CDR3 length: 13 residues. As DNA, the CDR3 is TGTGCCAGCAGCGGGGACAGTAACTATGGCTACACCTTC. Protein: CASSGDSNYGYTF.

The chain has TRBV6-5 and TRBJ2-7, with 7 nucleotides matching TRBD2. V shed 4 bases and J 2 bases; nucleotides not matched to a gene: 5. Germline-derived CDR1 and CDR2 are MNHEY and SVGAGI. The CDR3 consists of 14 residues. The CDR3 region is CASSFSGPPYEQYF. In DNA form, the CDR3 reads TGTGCCAGCAGTTTTAGCGGGCCACCCTACGAGCAGTACTTC.

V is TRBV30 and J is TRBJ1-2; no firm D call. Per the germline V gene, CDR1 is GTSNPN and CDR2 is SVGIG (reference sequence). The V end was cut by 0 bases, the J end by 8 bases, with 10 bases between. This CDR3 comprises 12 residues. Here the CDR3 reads CAWSVNSKGYTF. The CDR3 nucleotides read TGTGCCTGGAGTGTTAATTCTAAGGGCTACACCTTC.

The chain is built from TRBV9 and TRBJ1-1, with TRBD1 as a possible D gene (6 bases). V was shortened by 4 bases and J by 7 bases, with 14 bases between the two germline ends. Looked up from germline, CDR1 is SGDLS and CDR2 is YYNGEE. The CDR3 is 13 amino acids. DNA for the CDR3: TGTGCCAGCAGCCCCCAGGGGTCGGGTGAAGCTTTCTTT. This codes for CASSPQGSGEAFF.

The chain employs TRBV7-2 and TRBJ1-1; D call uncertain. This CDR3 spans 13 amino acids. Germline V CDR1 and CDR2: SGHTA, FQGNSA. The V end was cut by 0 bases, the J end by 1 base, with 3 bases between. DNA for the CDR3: TGTGCCAGCAGCTTAGCTAGGAACACTGAAGCTTTCTTT. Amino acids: CASSLARNTEAFF.

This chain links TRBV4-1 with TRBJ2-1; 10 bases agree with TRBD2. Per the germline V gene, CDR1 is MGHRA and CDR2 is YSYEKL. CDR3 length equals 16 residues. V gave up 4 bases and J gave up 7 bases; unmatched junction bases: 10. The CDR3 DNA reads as TGCGCCAGCAGCCGAACGAGCGGGGGGGCCGAGAATGAGCAGTTCTTC. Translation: CASSRTSGGAENEQFF.

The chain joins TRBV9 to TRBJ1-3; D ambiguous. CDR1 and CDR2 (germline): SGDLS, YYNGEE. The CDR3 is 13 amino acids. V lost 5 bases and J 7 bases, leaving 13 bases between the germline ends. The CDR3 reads CASSADRANTIYF. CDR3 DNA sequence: TGTGCCAGCAGTGCTGATAGGGCCAACACCATATATTTT. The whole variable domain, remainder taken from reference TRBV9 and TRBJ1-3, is DSGVTQTPKHLITATGQRVTLRCSPRSGDLSVYWYQQSLDQGLQFLIQYYNGEERAKGNILERFSAQQFPDLHSELNLSSLELGDSALYFCASSADRANTIYFGEGSWLTVV.

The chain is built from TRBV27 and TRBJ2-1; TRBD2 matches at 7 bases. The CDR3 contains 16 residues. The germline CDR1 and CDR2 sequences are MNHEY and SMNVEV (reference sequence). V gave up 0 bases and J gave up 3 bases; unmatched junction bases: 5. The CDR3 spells CASSLSRPGGYNEQFF. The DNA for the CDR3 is TGTGCCAGCAGTTTATCCCGACCGGGAGGCTACAATGAGCAGTTCTTC.

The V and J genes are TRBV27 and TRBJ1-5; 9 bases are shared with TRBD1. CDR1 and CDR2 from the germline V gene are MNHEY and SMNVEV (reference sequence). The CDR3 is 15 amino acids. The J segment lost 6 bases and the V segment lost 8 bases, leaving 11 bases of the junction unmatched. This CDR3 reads CASRSTGGLGQPQHF. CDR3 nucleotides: TGTGCCAGCCGATCGACAGGGGGGTTAGGTCAGCCCCAGCATTTT.

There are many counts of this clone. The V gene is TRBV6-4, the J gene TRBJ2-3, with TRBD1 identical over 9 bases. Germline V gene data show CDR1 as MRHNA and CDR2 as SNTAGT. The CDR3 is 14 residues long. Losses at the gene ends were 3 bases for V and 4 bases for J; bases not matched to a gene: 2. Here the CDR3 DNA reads TGTGCCAGCAGTGAGGGACAGGGAGCAGATACGCAGTATTTT. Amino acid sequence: CASSEGQGADTQYF.

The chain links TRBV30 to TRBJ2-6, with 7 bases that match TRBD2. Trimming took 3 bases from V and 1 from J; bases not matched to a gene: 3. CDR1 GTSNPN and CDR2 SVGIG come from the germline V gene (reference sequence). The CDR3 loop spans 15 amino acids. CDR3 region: CAWSSGGSGANVLTF. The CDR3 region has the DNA TGTGCCTGGAGCTCCGGGGGGTCTGGGGCCAACGTCCTGACTTTC.

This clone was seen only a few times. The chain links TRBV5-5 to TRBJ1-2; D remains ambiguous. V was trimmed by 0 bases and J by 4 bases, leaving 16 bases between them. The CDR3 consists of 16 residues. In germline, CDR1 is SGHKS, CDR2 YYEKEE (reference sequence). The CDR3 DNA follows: TGTGCCAGCAGCTTGGCCAATTCAGGAGGCACCTATGGCTACACCTTC. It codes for CASSLANSGGTYGYTF.

CDR3 sequence reads: CASTKKEESSATNEKLFF. Here the CDR3 DNA reads TGTGCCAGCACCAAGAAAGAGGAGAGTTCGGCAACTAATGAAAAACTGTTTTTT. The rearrangement links TRBV21-1 to TRBJ1-4. TRBV21-1 is a listed pseudogene. This CDR3 comprises 18 residues.

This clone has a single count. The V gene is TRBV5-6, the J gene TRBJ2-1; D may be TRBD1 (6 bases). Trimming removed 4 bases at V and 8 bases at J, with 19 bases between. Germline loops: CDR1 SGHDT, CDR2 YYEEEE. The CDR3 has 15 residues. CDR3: CASSPLAGASDEQFF. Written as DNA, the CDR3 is TGTGCCAGCAGCCCCCTCGCAGGGGCGAGCGATGAGCAGTTCTTC.

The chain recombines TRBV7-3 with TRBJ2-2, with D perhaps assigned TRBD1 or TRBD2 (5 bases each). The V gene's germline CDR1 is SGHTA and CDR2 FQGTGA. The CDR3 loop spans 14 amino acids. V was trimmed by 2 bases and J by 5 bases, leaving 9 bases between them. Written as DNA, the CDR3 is TGTGCCAGCAGCTTATTAGGGGAGACCGGGGAGCTGTTTTTT. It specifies CASSLLGETGELFF. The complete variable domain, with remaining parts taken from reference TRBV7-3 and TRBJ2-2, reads GAGVSQTPSNKVTEKGKYVELRCDPISGHTALYWYRQSLGQGPEFLIYFQGTGAADDSGLPNDRFFAVRPEGSVSTLKIQRTERGDSAVYLCASSLLGETGELFFGEGSRLTVL.

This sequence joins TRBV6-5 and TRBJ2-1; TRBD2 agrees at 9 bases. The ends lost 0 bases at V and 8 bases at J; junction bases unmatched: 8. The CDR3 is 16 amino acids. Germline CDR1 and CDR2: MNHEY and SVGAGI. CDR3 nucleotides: TGTGCCAGCAGTTACTCAACAGCGGGGGGACGGGATGAGCAGTTCTTC. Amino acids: CASSYSTAGGRDEQFF.

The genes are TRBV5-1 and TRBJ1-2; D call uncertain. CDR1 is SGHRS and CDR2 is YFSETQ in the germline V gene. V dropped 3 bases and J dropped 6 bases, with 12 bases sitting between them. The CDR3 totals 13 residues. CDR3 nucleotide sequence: TGCGCCAGCAGCTCTCTTTCTGGGGATGGCTACACCTTC. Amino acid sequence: CASSSLSGDGYTF.

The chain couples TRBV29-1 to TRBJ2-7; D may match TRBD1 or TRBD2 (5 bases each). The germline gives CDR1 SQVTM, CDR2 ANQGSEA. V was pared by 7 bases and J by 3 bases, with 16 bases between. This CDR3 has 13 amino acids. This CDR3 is CSALGTGSYEQYF. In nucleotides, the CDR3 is TGCAGCGCCCTAGGGACGGGGAGCTACGAGCAGTACTTC.

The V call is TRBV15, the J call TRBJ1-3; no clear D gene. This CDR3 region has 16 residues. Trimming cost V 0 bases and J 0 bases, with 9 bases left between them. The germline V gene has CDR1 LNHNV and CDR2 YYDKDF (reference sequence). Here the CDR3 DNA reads TGTGCCACCAGCAGAGATATCAGGAACTCTGGAAACACCATATATTTT. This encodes CATSRDIRNSGNTIYF.

CDR3 protein: CASSVSGGATETQYF. DNA for the CDR3: TGTGCCAGCAGCGTTAGCGGGGGGGCCACGGAGACCCAGTACTTC. The chain employs TRBV9 and TRBJ2-5, with 11 bases that match TRBD2. Germline lookup yields CDR1 SGDLS and CDR2 YYNGEE. The CDR3 sequence is 15 residues long. V dropped 2 bases and J dropped 5; count of bases not matched to a gene: 5.

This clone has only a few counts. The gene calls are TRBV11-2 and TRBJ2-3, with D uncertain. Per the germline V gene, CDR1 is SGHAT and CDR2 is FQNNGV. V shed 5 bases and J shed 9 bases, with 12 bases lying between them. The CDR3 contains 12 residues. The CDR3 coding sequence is TGTGCCAGCAGCCCCGGGTCCCCCACGCAGTATTTT. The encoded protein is CASSPGSPTQYF.

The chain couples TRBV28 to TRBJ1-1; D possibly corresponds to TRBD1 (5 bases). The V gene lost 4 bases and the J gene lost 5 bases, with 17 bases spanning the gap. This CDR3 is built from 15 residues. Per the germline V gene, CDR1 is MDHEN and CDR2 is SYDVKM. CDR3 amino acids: CASSSDTGGRTEAFF. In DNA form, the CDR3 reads TGTGCCAGCAGTTCCGACACAGGAGGGAGAACTGAAGCTTTCTTT.

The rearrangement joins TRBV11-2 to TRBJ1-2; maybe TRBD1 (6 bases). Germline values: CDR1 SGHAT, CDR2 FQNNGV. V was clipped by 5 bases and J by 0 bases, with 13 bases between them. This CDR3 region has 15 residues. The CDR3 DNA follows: TGTGCCAGCAGCCCCACAGGGTCCCCTAACTATGGCTACACCTTC. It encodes CASSPTGSPNYGYTF.

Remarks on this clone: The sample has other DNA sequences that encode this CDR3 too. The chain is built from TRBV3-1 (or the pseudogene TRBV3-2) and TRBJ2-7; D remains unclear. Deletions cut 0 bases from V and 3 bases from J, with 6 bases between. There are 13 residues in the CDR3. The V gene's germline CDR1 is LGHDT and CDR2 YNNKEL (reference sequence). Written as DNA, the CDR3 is TGTGCCAGCAGCCAAGACAGGCGCTACGAGCAGTACTTC. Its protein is CASSQDRRYEQYF.

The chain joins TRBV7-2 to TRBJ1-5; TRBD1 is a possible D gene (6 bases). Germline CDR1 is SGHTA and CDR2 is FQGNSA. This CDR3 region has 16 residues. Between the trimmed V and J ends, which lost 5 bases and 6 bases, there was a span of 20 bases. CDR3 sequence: CASSPWGQGGAQPQHF. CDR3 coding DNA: TGTGCCAGCAGCCCGTGGGGGCAGGGTGGGGCTCAGCCCCAGCATTTT. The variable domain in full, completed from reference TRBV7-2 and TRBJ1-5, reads GAGVSQSPSNKVTEKGKDVELRCDPISGHTALYWYRQSLGQGLEFLIYFQGNSAPDKSGLPSDRFSAERTGGSVSTLTIQRTQQEDSAVYLCASSPWGQGGAQPQHFGDGTRLSIL.

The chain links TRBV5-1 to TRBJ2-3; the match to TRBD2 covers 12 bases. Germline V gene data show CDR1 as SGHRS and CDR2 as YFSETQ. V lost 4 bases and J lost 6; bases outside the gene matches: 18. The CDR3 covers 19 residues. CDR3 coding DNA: TGCGCCAGCAGCGGCGCTAGCGGGGGGGCCCGGATTGTGTTGGATACGCAGTATTTT. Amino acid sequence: CASSGASGGARIVLDTQYF.

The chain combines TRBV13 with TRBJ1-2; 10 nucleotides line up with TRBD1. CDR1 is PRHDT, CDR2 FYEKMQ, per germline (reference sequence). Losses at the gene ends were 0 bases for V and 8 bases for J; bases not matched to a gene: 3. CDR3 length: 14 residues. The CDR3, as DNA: TGTGCCAGCAGCTTAGGGACAGGGGGCCCGGGCTACACCTTC. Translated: CASSLGTGGPGYTF.

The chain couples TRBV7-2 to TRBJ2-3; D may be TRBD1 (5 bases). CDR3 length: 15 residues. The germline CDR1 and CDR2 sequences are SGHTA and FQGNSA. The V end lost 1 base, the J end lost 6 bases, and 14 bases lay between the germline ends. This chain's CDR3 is CASSLVAGPGDTQYF. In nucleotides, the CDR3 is TGTGCCAGCAGCTTAGTAGCAGGGCCCGGGGATACGCAGTATTTT.